What follows describes a single TCR beta chain. This sample was taken from a study of shared clonotypes between healthy human individuals. Using immunoSEQ multiplex PCR, the repertoire was profiled, and TCRdb retains in-frame clones only, with some absent. The table lists some 2,500,000 clones, about 90% of them singletons. Germline V gene lookup returns CDR1 MGHRA and CDR2 YSYEKL. Trimming removed 1 base from V and 8 bases from J; junction bases left unmatched: 5. The CDR3 has 15 amino acids. This TCR was sampled from a man between 18 and 29 years old in good health. Some clones in this sample may be carry-over from other donors' samples. The sample taken for sequencing was naive CD4+ T cells from PBMCs. As for subset: CD45RA+ positively selected. This chain joins TRBV4-1 and TRBJ2-1; TRBD2 agrees at 10 bases. The CDR3 DNA reads as TGCGCCAGCAGCCAAGCTAGCGGGAGCGCCTATGAGCAGTTCTTC. Protein product: CASSQASGSAYEQFF.